Listed below are T cell receptor beta chains from one sample, sequenced in a study of T cell responses to AZD1222 COVID-19 vaccine. This table comes from immunoSEQ multiplex PCR, and its TCRdb copy is limited to in-frame clones, with some not included. This sample carries 90,000 to 100,000 clones, about 88% of them seen once, and the ten largest clones take 16%. Sequenced here: peripheral blood, sampled 28 days after the second AZD1222 dose. The origin of the receptors is an adult who received the AZD1222 COVID-19 vaccine. Both conserved end residues are part of each CDR3. Fields, in order: D gene, J gene, clone size, V gene, CDR3 DNA, CDR3 protein. A D gene is named only where the DNA matches it firmly. A clone size is listed for some rows: how often the clone was seen (once, few, many), or a class if it is expanded.

>TRBD1|TRBJ2-7|.|TRBV11-3
TGTGCCAGCAGGCTAATACAGGGGGCGTTTTGCGAGCAGTACTTC
CASRLIQGAFCEQYF
>.|TRBJ2-2|once|TRBV6-5
TGTGCCAGCAGAATGACGAACACCGGGGAGCTGTTTTTT
CASRMTNTGELFF
>.|TRBJ2-1|.|TRBV6-4
TGTGCCAGCAGTGACGCGGGCTCCTACAATGAGCAGTTCTTC
CASSDAGSYNEQFF
>.|TRBJ1-1|.|TRBV5-1
TGCGCCAGCAGCACCACAGGGTGGGGTGAGACTGAAGCTTTCTTT
CASSTTGWGETEAFF
>TRBD1|TRBJ1-5|.|TRBV6-6
TGTGCCAGCAGTCCCGCCGACAGGGCCCCCTTTAATCAGCATTTT
CASSPADRAPFNQHF
>.|TRBJ1-3|.|TRBV19
TGTGCCAGTAGCCAGGGCCTCCGGAGGAACACCATATATTTT
CASSQGLRRNTIYF
>.|TRBJ1-2|.|TRBV27
TGTGCCAGCAGTCCAATAAGGGGGAAAGCTAACTATGGCTACACCTTC
CASSPIRGKANYGYTF
>.|TRBJ1-4|.|TRBV6-5
TGTGCCAGCGTAAAAGGCAGGGTTAATGAAAAACTGTTTTTT
CASVKGRVNEKLFF
>.|TRBJ2-5|.|TRBV28
TGTGCCAGCGTCGGGGCCCGAGAGACCCAGTACTTC
CASVGARETQYF
>.|TRBJ2-7|once|TRBV28
TGTGCCAGCACAATTGGGGGCGGGTTCTACGAGCAGTACTTC
CASTIGGGFYEQYF
>TRBD1|TRBJ2-7|.|TRBV30
TGTGCCTGGAGTGTAGTTGGAGGGGGCGGGACAGGAAAATTCTACGAGCAGTACTTC
CAWSVVGGGGTGKFYEQYF
>.|TRBJ2-1|once|TRBV7-9
TGTGCCAGCAGCTTACTTCCAGGGTCGGACAATGAGCAGTTCTTC
CASSLLPGSDNEQFF
>.|TRBJ1-5|.|TRBV6-6
TGTGCCAGCAGTTTTGGGGGCGCGGGCAATCAGCCCCAGCATTTT
CASSFGGAGNQPQHF
>TRBD2|TRBJ2-3|once|TRBV2
TGTGCCAGCAGCGGGACTAGCGGGCTAGATACGCAGTATTTT
CASSGTSGLDTQYF
>TRBD2|TRBJ2-7|.|TRBV7-9
TGTGCCAGCAGCACAAGCCTCTCGACTAGCGGGACCCACGAGCAGTACTTC
CASSTSLSTSGTHEQYF
>.|TRBJ1-2|.|TRBV5-6
TGTGCCAGCAGCTTCGACGGAGACTATGGCTACACCTTC
CASSFDGDYGYTF
>TRBD1|TRBJ1-5|.|TRBV19
TGTGCCAGTAGGGAGGACAGGGGAGGCGATCAGCCCCAGCATTTT
CASREDRGGDQPQHF
>.|TRBJ2-5|.|TRBV24-1
TGTGCCACCAGTGGTCTTGGGGAGACCCAGTACTTC
CATSGLGETQYF
>.|TRBJ2-1|.|TRBV12-3/TRBV12-4
TGTGCCAGCAGTTGGGACAGCCGGGGGGAGCAGTTCTTC
CASSWDSRGEQFF
>.|TRBJ2-1|.|TRBV6-4
TGTGCCAGCAGTCAGACTCCCGAGGGCAATGAGCAGTTCTTC
CASSQTPEGNEQFF
>TRBD1|TRBJ1-2|.|TRBV3-1/TRBV3-2
TGTGCCAGCAGCCTCGACAGGGTGAGTGGCTACACCTTC
CASSLDRVSGYTF
>.|TRBJ2-1|.|TRBV30
TGTGCCTGGACAGGGGTTTCCTACAATGAGCAGTTCTTC
CAWTGVSYNEQFF
>.|TRBJ1-1|.|TRBV9
TGTGCCAGCAGCGTCACACAGTTGAACACTGAAGCTTTCTTT
CASSVTQLNTEAFF